The rows below give T cell receptor beta chains drawn from one sample of a study of beta chain bispecific antibodies for T cell cancers. These TCRs are of unknown antigen specificity. TCRdb re-called the 5' RACE reads with MiXCR, one entry per CDR3 protein. The data show about 18,000 distinct CDR3 sequences, approximately 2% seen once. Sample: healthy donor T cells cultured with leukemia cells. The receptor source for this set is a human donor in good health. Some clones in this sample may be carry-over from other donors' samples. Each CDR3 is given with its conserved first and last residue. Each record gives: CDR3 length, J gene, V gene, CDR3 protein.

cdr3_length: 14; j_call: TRBJ1-1; v_call: TRBV5-1; cdr3_aa: CASSDPWVDTEAFF
cdr3_length: 15; j_call: TRBJ2-7; v_call: TRBV7-9; cdr3_aa: CASSLGTGGTYEQYF
cdr3_length: 16; j_call: TRBJ1-5; v_call: TRBV28; cdr3_aa: CASSLWRQVSNQPQHF
cdr3_length: 16; j_call: TRBJ2-7; v_call: TRBV5-4; cdr3_aa: CASSPGLAGTPYEQYF
cdr3_length: 15; j_call: TRBJ2-7; v_call: TRBV7-8; cdr3_aa: CASSFLAGGDYEQYF
cdr3_length: 16; j_call: TRBJ2-7; v_call: TRBV20-1; cdr3_aa: CSAKQRSGGGSYEQYF
cdr3_length: 13; j_call: TRBJ2-2; v_call: TRBV5-1; cdr3_aa: CASSLKTTGELFF
cdr3_length: 16; j_call: TRBJ2-1; v_call: TRBV5-1; cdr3_aa: CASSLGAGYSYNEQFF
cdr3_length: 14; j_call: TRBJ2-5; v_call: TRBV5-1; cdr3_aa: CASSPRGSQETQYF
cdr3_length: 14; j_call: TRBJ2-7; v_call: TRBV13; cdr3_aa: CASSLLAGSYEQYF
cdr3_length: 13; j_call: TRBJ2-7; v_call: TRBV4-1; cdr3_aa: CASGAGGWNEQYF
cdr3_length: 18; j_call: TRBJ1-2; v_call: TRBV5-1; cdr3_aa: CASSFSRGAPSVGYGYTF
cdr3_length: 15; j_call: TRBJ1-1; v_call: TRBV30; cdr3_aa: CAWSTLGQAETEAFF
cdr3_length: 20; j_call: TRBJ1-2; v_call: TRBV7-9; cdr3_aa: CASSQPIVEGTAGPVYGYTF
cdr3_length: 14; j_call: TRBJ1-4; v_call: TRBV2; cdr3_aa: CASIHDRGGEKLFF
cdr3_length: 15; j_call: TRBJ2-3; v_call: TRBV5-1; cdr3_aa: CASSLVEASTDTQYF
cdr3_length: 12; j_call: TRBJ1-1; v_call: TRBV19; cdr3_aa: CASSIGRTEAFF
cdr3_length: 15; j_call: TRBJ2-1; v_call: TRBV5-1; cdr3_aa: CASSPGQGGSDEQFF
cdr3_length: 16; j_call: TRBJ2-7; v_call: TRBV11-2; cdr3_aa: CASSLLTSGGAYEQYF
cdr3_length: 17; j_call: TRBJ1-5; v_call: TRBV5-1; cdr3_aa: CASSLGPGGRGNQPQHF
cdr3_length: 13; j_call: TRBJ1-5; v_call: TRBV27; cdr3_aa: CASSLSAYQPQHF
cdr3_length: 14; j_call: TRBJ2-7; v_call: TRBV21-1; cdr3_aa: CASSKVQGAHEQYF
cdr3_length: 14; j_call: TRBJ1-2; v_call: TRBV7-3; cdr3_aa: CASSYPDRLYGYTF
cdr3_length: 15; j_call: TRBJ2-7; v_call: TRBV27; cdr3_aa: CASSLGQGRAYEQYF
cdr3_length: 13; j_call: TRBJ2-7; v_call: TRBV6-6; cdr3_aa: CASSWTGTHEQYF
cdr3_length: 14; j_call: TRBJ2-7; v_call: TRBV7-9; cdr3_aa: CASSLSTGTYEQYF
cdr3_length: 17; j_call: TRBJ1-5; v_call: TRBV15; cdr3_aa: CATSTSRPVLGNQPQHF
cdr3_length: 16; j_call: TRBJ2-1; v_call: TRBV29-1; cdr3_aa: CSAGPGILAYYNEQFF
cdr3_length: 12; j_call: TRBJ1-5; v_call: TRBV5-1; cdr3_aa: CASSPTGQGWHF
cdr3_length: 15; j_call: TRBJ2-1; v_call: TRBV27; cdr3_aa: CASSHTGGSFNEQFF
cdr3_length: 21; j_call: TRBJ2-2; v_call: TRBV6-2/TRBV6-3; cdr3_aa: CASSSLFELWRGDSNTGELFF
cdr3_length: 14; j_call: TRBJ2-1; v_call: TRBV3-1; cdr3_aa: CASSQVGRPNEQFF
cdr3_length: 15; j_call: TRBJ1-1; v_call: TRBV7-3; cdr3_aa: CASSFWGHKNTEAFF
cdr3_length: 14; j_call: TRBJ2-1; v_call: TRBV20-1; cdr3_aa: CSGDRGIIGDEQFF
cdr3_length: 10; j_call: TRBJ2-3; v_call: TRBV5-3; cdr3_aa: CARAVYTQYF
cdr3_length: 14; j_call: TRBJ1-6; v_call: TRBV25-1; cdr3_aa: CASSGDSNNSPLHF
cdr3_length: 17; j_call: TRBJ2-1; v_call: TRBV3-1; cdr3_aa: CASSQESPGGSYNEQFF
cdr3_length: 13; j_call: TRBJ2-3; v_call: TRBV2; cdr3_aa: CASKTVYTDTQYF
cdr3_length: 16; j_call: TRBJ1-6; v_call: TRBV6-1; cdr3_aa: CASSEGRTVWDSPLHF
cdr3_length: 13; j_call: TRBJ2-2; v_call: TRBV30; cdr3_aa: CALTSVNTGELFF
cdr3_length: 13; j_call: TRBJ1-5; v_call: TRBV2; cdr3_aa: CASRETGHQPQHF
cdr3_length: 15; j_call: TRBJ2-7; v_call: TRBV3-1; cdr3_aa: CASSQGTSGGEEQYF
cdr3_length: 15; j_call: TRBJ2-7; v_call: TRBV19; cdr3_aa: CASSIDYKGPYEQYF
cdr3_length: 15; j_call: TRBJ1-4; v_call: TRBV7-6; cdr3_aa: CASSREGGTNEKLFF
cdr3_length: 14; j_call: TRBJ1-2; v_call: TRBV4-1; cdr3_aa: CASSLRGLGYGYTF
cdr3_length: 16; j_call: TRBJ2-1; v_call: TRBV20-1; cdr3_aa: CSAPRLAGSSYNEQFF
cdr3_length: 16; j_call: TRBJ2-3; v_call: TRBV5-6; cdr3_aa: CASSQLPAGGWDTQYF